These 12 T cell receptor beta chains were all obtained from the same sample, sequenced in a study of cytomegalovirus exposure and HLA in healthy donors. The repertoire was sequenced with immunoSEQ multiplex PCR; TCRdb's copy has only in-frame clones and lacks some. In the table there are hundreds of thousands of clones, approximately 87% of which are singletons. Material for sequencing was PBMCs. These TCRs come from a woman aged 18 to 35 in good health and CMV-seronegative.

This chain connects TRBV30 to TRBJ1-1; possibly TRBD1 for D (6 bases). Germline V gene sequence: CDR1 GTSNPN, CDR2 SVGIG (reference sequence). Trimming shortened V by 4 bases and J by 3 bases, and 18 bases separated the two germline ends. This CDR3 is built from 15 residues. The CDR3 DNA is TGTGCCTGGAACTCCCTCGGGACACCATACACTGAAGCTTTCTTT. Its protein product is CAWNSLGTPYTEAFF.

J is TRBJ1-2 and V is TRBV6-1, with D tentatively TRBD1 (6 bases). The CDR3 length is 14 residues. Germline lookup yields CDR1 MNHNS and CDR2 SASEGT. Between the trimmed V and J ends, which lost 8 bases and 6 bases, there was a span of 19 bases. DNA of the CDR3: TGTGCCAGCCGACGGGGGGGGCAGGGAGATGGCTACACCTTC. This encodes CASRRGGQGDGYTF.

J is TRBJ2-5 and V is TRBV7-9; D uncertain. The germline gives CDR1 SEHNR, CDR2 FQNEAQ (reference sequence). V dropped 4 bases and J dropped 0 bases, with 9 bases sitting between them. The CDR3 contains 14 residues. DNA of the CDR3: TGTGCCAGCAGCTCCTCGACCAACCAAGAGACCCAGTACTTC. Amino acid sequence: CASSSSTNQETQYF.

V and J are TRBV6-1 and TRBJ2-7; unclear D gene. Trimming took off 1 base at V and 9 bases at J, with 7 bases between the two ends. The V gene's germline CDR1 is MNHNS and CDR2 SASEGT. The CDR3 runs to 11 residues. CDR3 residues: CASSEGVLQYF. DNA for the CDR3: TGTGCCAGCAGTGAAGGGGTTTTGCAGTACTTC.

The rearrangement joins TRBV28 to TRBJ2-7; weak D call: TRBD1 (6 bases). V dropped 4 bases and J dropped 5 bases, with 12 bases sitting between them. CDR1 and CDR2 (germline): MDHEN, SYDVKM. The CDR3 loop spans 13 amino acids. The CDR3 DNA follows: TGTGCCAGCAGTTCAGGGGTTGGCCACGAGCAGTACTTC. Residues: CASSSGVGHEQYF. The whole variable domain, remainder taken from reference TRBV28 and TRBJ2-7, is DVKVTQSSRYLVKRTGEKVFLECVQDMDHENMFWYRQDPGLGLRLIYFSYDVKMKEKGDIPEGYSVSREKKERFSLILESASTNQTSMYLCASSSGVGHEQYFGPGTRLTVT.

The CDR3 DNA reads TGTGCCAGCAGCTTAGCGGCCGGGACGGTGAACACTGAAGCTTTCTTT. Protein: CASSLAAGTVNTEAFF. The chain employs TRBV7-9 and TRBJ1-1; possible D gene TRBD1, 5 bases. V was clipped by 0 bases and J by 0 bases, with 11 bases between them. The CDR3 is 16 amino acids. CDR1 is SEHNR and CDR2 is FQNEAQ in the germline V gene (reference sequence).

V usage is TRBV2 and J usage is TRBJ2-7, with unresolved D. V lost 1 base and J 6 bases, leaving 16 bases between the germline ends. The V gene's germline CDR1 is SNHLY and CDR2 FYNNEI. The CDR3 runs 15 residues. Here the CDR3 DNA reads TGTGCCAGCAGTGAAGTCTCGTCCTCAGCCGGCGAGCAGTACTTC. Amino acids: CASSEVSSSAGEQYF.

The rearrangement links TRBV15 to TRBJ2-1, with 8 bases matching TRBD2. From germline, CDR1 is LNHNV and CDR2 YYDKDF (reference sequence). The CDR3 length is 16 residues. J was trimmed by 3 bases and V by 1 base; bases with no gene match: 5. The CDR3 sequence: CATSRVRLANYNEQFF. CDR3 DNA: TGTGCCACCAGCAGAGTAAGACTAGCGAACTACAATGAGCAGTTCTTC.

The chain combines TRBV28 with TRBJ2-1; TRBD2 matches 8 bases. V was pared by 5 bases and J by 8 bases, with 17 bases of the junction left unmatched. The CDR3 extends over 17 amino acids. CDR1 and CDR2 from the germline V gene are MDHEN and SYDVKM. CDR3 loop: CASSHQSSGSPRYEQFF. The CDR3 DNA is TGTGCCAGCAGTCATCAGTCTAGCGGGTCACCCCGCTATGAGCAGTTCTTC.

Note on this clone: Distinct nucleotide sequences in the sample also encode this CDR3. This rearrangement joins TRBV7-8 to TRBJ2-7; D remains unclear. V lost 3 bases to trimming and J lost 0 bases, with 3 bases between them. The germline V gene has CDR1 SGHVS and CDR2 FQNEAQ. There are 12 residues in the CDR3. The CDR3 loop reads CASSFDSYEQYF. CDR3 coding DNA: TGTGCCAGCAGCTTCGACTCCTACGAGCAGTACTTC.

CDR3 DNA sequence: TGTGCCAGCAGCTCCCCTCGGCAGGGAACGTACGAGCAGTACTTC. Its translation: CASSSPRQGTYEQYF. The chain carries TRBV28 and TRBJ2-7, with D possibly matching TRBD1 (5 bases). Germline V gene sequence: CDR1 MDHEN, CDR2 SYDVKM. The CDR3 extends over 15 amino acids. V lost 6 bases, J lost 4 bases, and 19 bases lay in between.

This rearrangement joins TRBV9 to TRBJ1-2; D is unclear. V was trimmed by 4 bases and J by 7 bases, leaving 14 bases between them. This CDR3 spans 13 amino acids. Germline values: CDR1 SGDLS, CDR2 YYNGEE. The CDR3 coding sequence is TGTGCCAGCAGCATTTCCCCGGGGTCTGGCTACACCTTC. As protein: CASSISPGSGYTF. Filled out from reference TRBV9 and TRBJ1-2, the complete variable domain reads DSGVTQTPKHLITATGQRVTLRCSPRSGDLSVYWYQQSLDQGLQFLIQYYNGEERAKGNILERFSAQQFPDLHSELNLSSLELGDSALYFCASSISPGSGYTFGSGTRLTVV.